The clone carrying this TCR beta chain was detected once. Antigen: not known. This sample is part of a study of T cell repertoires in ileal Crohn's disease. Study-wide results and limits: Endoscopic recurrence occurred in every patient whose clonality exceeded 26.8%.

Generated by immunoSEQ multiplex PCR, the TCRdb table keeps only in-frame clones and is missing some. The sample shows just under 7,500 clones, approximately 80% of them seen only once. Losses at the gene ends were 3 bases for V and 5 bases for J; bases not matched to a gene: 12. The CDR3 is 16 amino acids. Germline loops: CDR1 SGHNT, CDR2 YYREEE (reference sequence). This sequence was found in an adult with Crohn's disease. The V and J genes are TRBV5-4 and TRBJ2-7; TRBD1 matches 9 bases. The sample consisted of ileal tissue. CDR3 protein: CASSSGRDRVVHEQYF. Written as DNA, the CDR3 is TGTGCCAGCAGCTCGGGCCGGGACAGGGTGGTTCACGAGCAGTACTTC.